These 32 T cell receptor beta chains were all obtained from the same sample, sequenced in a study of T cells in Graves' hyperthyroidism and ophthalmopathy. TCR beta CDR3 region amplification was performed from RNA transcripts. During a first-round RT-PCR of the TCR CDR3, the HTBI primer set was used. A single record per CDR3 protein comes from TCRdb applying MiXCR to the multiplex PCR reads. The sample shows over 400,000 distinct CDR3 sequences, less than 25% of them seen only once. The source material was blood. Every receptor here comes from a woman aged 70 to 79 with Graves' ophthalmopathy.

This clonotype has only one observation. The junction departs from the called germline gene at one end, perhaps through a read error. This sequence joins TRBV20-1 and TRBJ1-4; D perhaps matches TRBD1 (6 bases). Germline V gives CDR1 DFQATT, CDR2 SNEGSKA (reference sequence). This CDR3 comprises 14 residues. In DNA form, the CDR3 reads TGCAGTGCTAGCGATACACAGGGTAATGCAAAACTGTTTTTT. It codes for CSASDTQGNAKLFF.

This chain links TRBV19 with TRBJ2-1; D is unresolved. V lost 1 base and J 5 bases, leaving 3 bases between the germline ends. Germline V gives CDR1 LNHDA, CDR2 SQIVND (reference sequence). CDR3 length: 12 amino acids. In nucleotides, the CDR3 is TGTGCCAGTAGTATAGCTCACAATGAGCAGTTCTTC. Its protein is CASSIAHNEQFF. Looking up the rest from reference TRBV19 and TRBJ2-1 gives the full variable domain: DGGITQSPKYLFRKEGQNVTLSCEQNLNHDAMYWYRQDPGQGLRLIYYSQIVNDFQKGDIAEGYSVSREKKESFPLTVTSAQKNPTAFYLCASSIAHNEQFFGPGTRLTVL.

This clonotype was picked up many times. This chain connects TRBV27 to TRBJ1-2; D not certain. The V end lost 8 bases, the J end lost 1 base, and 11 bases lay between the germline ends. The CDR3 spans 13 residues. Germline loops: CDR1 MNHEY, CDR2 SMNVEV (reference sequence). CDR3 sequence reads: CASGQKSNYGYTF. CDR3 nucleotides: TGTGCCAGCGGCCAGAAAAGTAACTATGGCTACACCTTC.

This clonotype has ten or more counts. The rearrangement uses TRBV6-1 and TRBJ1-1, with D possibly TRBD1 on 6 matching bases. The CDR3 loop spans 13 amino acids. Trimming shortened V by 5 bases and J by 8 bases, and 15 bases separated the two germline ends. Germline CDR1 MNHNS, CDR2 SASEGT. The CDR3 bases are TGTGCCAGCAGTCCTCCCGGACAGTCGGAAGCTTTCTTT. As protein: CASSPPGQSEAFF.

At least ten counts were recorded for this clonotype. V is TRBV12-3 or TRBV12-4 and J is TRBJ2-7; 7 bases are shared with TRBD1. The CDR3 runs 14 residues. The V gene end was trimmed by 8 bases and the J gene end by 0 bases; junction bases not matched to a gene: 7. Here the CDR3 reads CASRDSPSSYEQYF. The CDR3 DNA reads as TGTGCCAGCCGGGACAGCCCTAGCTCCTACGAGCAGTACTTC.

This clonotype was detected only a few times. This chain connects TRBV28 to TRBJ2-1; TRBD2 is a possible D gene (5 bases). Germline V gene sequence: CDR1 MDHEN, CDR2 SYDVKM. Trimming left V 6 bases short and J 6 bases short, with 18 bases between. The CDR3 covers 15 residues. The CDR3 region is CASSQTPPGSNEQFF. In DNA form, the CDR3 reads TGTGCCAGCAGCCAAACTCCCCCGGGAAGCAATGAGCAGTTCTTC.

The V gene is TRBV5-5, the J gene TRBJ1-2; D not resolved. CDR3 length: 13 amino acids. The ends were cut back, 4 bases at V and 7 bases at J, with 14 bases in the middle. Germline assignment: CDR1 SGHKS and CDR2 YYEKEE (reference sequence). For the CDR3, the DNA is TGTGCCAGCAGCCCGGACGGAACGTTTGGCTACACCTTC. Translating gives CASSPDGTFGYTF. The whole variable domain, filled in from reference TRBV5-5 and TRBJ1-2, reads DAGVTQSPTHLIKTRGQQVTLRCSPISGHKSVSWYQQVLGQGPQFIFQYYEKEERGRGNFPDRFSARQFPNYSSELNVNALLLGDSALYLCASSPDGTFGYTFGSGTRLTVV.

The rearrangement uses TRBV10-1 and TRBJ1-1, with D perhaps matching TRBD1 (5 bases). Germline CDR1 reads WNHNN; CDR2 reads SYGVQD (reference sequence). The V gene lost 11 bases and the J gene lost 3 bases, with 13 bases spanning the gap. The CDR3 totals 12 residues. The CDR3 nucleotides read TGCGCCGGGGGTCGATCCCACACTGAAGCTTTCTTT. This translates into CAGGRSHTEAFF.

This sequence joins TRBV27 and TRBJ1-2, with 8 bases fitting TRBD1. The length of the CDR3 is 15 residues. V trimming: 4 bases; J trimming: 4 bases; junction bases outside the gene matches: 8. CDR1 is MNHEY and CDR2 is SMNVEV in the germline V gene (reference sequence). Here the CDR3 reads CASSSGGAPFYGYTF. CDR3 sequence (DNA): TGTGCCAGCAGTTCAGGGGGCGCTCCCTTCTATGGCTACACCTTC.

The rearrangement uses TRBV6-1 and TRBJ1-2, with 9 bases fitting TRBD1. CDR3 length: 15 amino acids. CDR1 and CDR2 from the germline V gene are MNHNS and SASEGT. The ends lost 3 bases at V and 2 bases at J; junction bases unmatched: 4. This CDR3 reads CASSEPGTGNYGYTF. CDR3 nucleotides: TGTGCCAGCAGTGAGCCTGGGACAGGGAACTATGGCTACACCTTC.

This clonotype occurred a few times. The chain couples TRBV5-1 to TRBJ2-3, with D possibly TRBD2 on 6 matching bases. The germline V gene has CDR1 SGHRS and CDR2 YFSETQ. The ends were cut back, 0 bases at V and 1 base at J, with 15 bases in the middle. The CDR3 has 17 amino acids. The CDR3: CASSLAVSGGGTDTQYF. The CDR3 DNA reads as TGCGCCAGCAGCTTGGCCGTAAGCGGAGGGGGCACAGATACGCAGTATTTT.

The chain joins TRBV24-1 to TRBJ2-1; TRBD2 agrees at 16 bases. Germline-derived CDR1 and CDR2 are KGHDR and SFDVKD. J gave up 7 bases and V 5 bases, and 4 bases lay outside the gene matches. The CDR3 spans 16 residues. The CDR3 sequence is CATSGPGLAGGNEQFF. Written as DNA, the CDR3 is TGTGCCACCAGTGGCCCGGGACTAGCGGGAGGGAATGAGCAGTTCTTC.

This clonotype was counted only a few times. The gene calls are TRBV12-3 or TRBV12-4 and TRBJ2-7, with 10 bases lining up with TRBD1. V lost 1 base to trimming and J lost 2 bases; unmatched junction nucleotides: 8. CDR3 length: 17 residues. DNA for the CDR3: TGTGCCAGCAGTTTAGGGTCCGCCGGGACAGGGGCCTACGAGCAGTACTTC. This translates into CASSLGSAGTGAYEQYF.

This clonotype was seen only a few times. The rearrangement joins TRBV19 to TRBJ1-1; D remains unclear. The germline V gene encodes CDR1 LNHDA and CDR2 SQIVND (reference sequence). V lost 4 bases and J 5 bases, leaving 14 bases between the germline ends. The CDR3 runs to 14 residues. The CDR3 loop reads CASSTPVRKTEAFF. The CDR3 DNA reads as TGTGCCAGTAGTACCCCAGTTCGGAAAACTGAAGCTTTCTTT.

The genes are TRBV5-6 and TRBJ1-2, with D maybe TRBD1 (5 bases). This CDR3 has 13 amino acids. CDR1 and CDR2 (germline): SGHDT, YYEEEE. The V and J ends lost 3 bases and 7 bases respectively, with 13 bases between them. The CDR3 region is CASSWAGASGYTF. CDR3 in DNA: TGTGCCAGCAGCTGGGCTGGGGCGTCTGGCTACACCTTC.

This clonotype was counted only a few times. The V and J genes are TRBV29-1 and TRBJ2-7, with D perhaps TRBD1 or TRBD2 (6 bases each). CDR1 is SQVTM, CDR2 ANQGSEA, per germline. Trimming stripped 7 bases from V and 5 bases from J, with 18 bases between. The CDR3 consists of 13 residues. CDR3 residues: CSGRRGLRDEQYF. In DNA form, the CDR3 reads TGCAGCGGTCGCAGGGGACTCAGGGACGAGCAGTACTTC.

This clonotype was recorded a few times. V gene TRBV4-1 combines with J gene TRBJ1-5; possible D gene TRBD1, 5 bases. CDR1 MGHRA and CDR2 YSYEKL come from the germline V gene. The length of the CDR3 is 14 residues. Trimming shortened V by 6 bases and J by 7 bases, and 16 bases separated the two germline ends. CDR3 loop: CASRLRQGEQPQHF. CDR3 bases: TGCGCCAGCAGACTCAGGCAGGGTGAACAGCCCCAGCATTTT.

The CDR3 bases are TGTGCCAGCAGTTACTCGAGGAACAGCAATGAAAAACTGTTTTTT. It specifies CASSYSRNSNEKLFF. The chain recombines TRBV6-2 or TRBV6-3 with TRBJ1-4; D remains ambiguous. V was pared by 0 bases and J by 5 bases, with 10 bases between. Germline CDR1 reads MNHEY; CDR2 reads SVGEGT. The CDR3 has 15 amino acids.

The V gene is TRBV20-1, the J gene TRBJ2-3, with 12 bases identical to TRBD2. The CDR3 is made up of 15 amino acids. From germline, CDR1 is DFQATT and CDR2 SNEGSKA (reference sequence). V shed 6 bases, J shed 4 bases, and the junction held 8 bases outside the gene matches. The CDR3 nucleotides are TGCAGTGCCCAGACTAGCGGGAGTCCTGCAGATACGCAGTATTTT. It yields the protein CSAQTSGSPADTQYF.

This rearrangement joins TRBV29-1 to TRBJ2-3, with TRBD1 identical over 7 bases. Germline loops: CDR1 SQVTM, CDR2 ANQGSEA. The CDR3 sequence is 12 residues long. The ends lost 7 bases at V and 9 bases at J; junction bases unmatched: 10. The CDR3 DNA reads TGCAGCGGGATACAGGGACAGTGGACGCAGTATTTT. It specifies CSGIQGQWTQYF.

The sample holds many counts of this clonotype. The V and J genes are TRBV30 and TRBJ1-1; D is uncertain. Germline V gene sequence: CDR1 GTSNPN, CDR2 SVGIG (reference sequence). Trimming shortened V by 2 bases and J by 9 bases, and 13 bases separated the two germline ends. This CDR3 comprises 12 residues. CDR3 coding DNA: TGTGCCTGGAGTACGCCAGGTCGGAAAGCTTTCTTT. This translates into CAWSTPGRKAFF.

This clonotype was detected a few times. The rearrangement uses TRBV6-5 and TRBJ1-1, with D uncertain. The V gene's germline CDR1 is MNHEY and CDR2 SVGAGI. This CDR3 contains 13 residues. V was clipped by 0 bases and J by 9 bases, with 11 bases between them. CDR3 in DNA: TGTGCCAGCAGTTACTCGTTGTCTTTAAAAGCTTTCTTT. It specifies CASSYSLSLKAFF.

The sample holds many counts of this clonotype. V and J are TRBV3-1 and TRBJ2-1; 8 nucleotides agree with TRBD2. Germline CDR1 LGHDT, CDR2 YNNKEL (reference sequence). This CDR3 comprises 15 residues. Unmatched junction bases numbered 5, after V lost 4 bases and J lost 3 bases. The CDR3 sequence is CASSRSGRVYNEQFF. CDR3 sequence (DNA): TGTGCCAGCAGCCGCAGCGGGAGAGTCTACAATGAGCAGTTCTTC.

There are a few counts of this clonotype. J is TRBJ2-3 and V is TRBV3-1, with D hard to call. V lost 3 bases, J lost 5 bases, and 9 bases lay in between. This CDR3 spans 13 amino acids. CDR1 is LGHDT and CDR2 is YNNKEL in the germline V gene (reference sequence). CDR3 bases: TGTGCCAGCAGCCAGGGTGGGCGAGATACGCAGTATTTT. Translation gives CASSQGGRDTQYF.

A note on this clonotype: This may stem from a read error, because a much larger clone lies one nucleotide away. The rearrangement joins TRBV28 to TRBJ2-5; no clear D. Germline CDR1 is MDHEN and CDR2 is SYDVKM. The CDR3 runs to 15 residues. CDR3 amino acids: CAGSPPGTFRETQYF. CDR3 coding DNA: TGTGCCGGCAGTCCGCCAGGAACCTTTAGAGAGACCCAGTACTTC.

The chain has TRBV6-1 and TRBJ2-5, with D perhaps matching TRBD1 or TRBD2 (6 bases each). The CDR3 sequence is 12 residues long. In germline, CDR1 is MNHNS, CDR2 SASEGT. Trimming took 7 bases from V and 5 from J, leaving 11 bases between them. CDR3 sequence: CASNQGRETQYF. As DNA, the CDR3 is TGTGCCAGCAACCAGGGGAGGGAGACCCAGTACTTC.

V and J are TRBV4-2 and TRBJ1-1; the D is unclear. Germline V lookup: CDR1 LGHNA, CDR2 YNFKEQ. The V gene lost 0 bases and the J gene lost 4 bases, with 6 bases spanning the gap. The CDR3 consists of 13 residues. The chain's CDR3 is CASSQEMGTEAFF. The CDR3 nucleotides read TGTGCCAGCAGCCAAGAGATGGGCACTGAAGCTTTCTTT.

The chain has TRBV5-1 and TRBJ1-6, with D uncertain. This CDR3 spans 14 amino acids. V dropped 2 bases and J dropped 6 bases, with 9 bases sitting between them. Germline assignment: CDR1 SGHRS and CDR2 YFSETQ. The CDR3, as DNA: TGCGCCAGCAGCTTTCAGGACCCTAATTCACCCCTCCACTTT. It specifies CASSFQDPNSPLHF.

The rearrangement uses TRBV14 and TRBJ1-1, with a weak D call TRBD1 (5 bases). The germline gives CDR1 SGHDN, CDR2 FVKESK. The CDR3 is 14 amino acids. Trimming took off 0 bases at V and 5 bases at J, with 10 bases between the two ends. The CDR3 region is CASSQEWGITEAFF. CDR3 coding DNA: TGTGCCAGCAGCCAAGAATGGGGGATAACTGAAGCTTTCTTT.

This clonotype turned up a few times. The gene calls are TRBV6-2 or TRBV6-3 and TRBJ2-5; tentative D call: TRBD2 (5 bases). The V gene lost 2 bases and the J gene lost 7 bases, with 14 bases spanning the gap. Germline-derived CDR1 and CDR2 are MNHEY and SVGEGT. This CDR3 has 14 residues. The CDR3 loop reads CASSYPQVEGTQYF. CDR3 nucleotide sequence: TGTGCCAGCAGTTACCCCCAGGTTGAGGGGACCCAGTACTTC.

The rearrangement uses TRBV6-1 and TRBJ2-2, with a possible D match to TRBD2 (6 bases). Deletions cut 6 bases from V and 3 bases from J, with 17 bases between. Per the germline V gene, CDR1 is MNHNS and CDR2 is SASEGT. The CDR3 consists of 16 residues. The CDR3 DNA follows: TGTGCCAGCAGGGTAGCGGCCCGGACCTACACCGGGGAGCTGTTTTTT. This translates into CASRVAARTYTGELFF.

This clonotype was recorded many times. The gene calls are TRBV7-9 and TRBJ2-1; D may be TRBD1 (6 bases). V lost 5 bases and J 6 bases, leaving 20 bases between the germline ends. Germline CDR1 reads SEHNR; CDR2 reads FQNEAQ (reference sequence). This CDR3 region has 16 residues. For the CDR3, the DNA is TGTGCCAGCAGCCCAGGGGCCAGGGGCGTGGGCAATGAGCAGTTCTTC. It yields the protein CASSPGARGVGNEQFF.